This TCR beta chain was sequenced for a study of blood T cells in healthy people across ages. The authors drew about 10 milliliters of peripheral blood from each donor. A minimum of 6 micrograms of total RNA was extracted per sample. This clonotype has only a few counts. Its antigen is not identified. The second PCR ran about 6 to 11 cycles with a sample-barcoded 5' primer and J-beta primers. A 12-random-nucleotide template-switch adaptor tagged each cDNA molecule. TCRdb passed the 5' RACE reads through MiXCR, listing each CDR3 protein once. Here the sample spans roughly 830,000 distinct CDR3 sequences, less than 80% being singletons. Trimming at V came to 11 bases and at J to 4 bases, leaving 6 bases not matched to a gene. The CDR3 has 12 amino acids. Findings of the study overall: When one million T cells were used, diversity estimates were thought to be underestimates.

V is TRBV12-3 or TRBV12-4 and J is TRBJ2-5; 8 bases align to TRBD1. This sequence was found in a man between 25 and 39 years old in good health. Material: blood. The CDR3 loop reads CASRGRGETQYF. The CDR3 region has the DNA TGTGCCTCCAGGGGGCGAGGAGAGACCCAGTACTTC.